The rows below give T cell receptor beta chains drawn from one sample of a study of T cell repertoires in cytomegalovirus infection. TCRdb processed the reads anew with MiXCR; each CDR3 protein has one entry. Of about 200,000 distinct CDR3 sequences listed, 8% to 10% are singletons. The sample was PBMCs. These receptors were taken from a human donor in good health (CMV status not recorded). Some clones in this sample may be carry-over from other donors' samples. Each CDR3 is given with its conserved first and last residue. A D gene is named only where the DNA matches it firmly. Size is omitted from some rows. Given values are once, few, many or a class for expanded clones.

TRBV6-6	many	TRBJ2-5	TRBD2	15	TGTGCCACCTCATGGACTAGCGGGACTGTAGAGACCCAGTACTTC	CATSWTSGTVETQYF
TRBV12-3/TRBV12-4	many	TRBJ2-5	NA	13	TGTGCCAGCAGTTCAGGGAGTCGCGAGACCCAGTACTTC	CASSSGSRETQYF
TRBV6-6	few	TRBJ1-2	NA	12	TGTGCCAGCAGAGGAAACGACTATGGCTACACCTTC	CASRGNDYGYTF
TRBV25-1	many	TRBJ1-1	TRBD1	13	TGTGCCAGCAGTGGAGCAGGGGGTACTGAAGCTTTCTTT	CASSGAGGTEAFF
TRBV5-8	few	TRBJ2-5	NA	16	TGTGCCAGCAGCTTGCGGGGCCTAGATGGCCACGAGACCCAGTACTTC	CASSLRGLDGHETQYF
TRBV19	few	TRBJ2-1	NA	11	TGTGCCAGTATCTGGGACAATGAGCAGTTCTTC	CASIWDNEQFF
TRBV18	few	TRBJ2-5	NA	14	TGTGCCAGCTCCGGGATCAGGGCGTGGGAGACCCAGTACTTC	CASSGIRAWETQYF
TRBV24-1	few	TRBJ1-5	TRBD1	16	TGTGCCACCAGTGGGGGACAGGCGGGGAGCAATCAGCCCCAGCATTTT	CATSGGQAGSNQPQHF
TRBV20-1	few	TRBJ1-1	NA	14	TGCAGTGCCCGTGGGAGGGGCATGAACACTGAAGCTTTCTTT	CSARGRGMNTEAFF
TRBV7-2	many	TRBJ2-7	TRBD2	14	TGTGCCAGCAGCCCACGTAGCGGGAACTACGAGCAGTACTTC	CASSPRSGNYEQYF
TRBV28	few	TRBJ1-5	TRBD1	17	TGTGCCAGCAGAGCACGGTGGTTGGGACAGGATAATCAGCCCCAGCATTTT	CASRARWLGQDNQPQHF
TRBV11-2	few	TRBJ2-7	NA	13	TGTGCCAGCAGCTTGCTCCCCTCCTACGAGCAGTACTTC	CASSLLPSYEQYF
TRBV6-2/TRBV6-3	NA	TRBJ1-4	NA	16	TGTGCCAGCACTAAAAAAGACTTCACGGCTAATGAAAAACTGTTTTTT	CASTKKDFTANEKLFF
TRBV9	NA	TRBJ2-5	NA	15	TGTGCCAGCAGCGTAGGGGGCTCTCTGGCGGAGACCCAGTACTTC	CASSVGGSLAETQYF
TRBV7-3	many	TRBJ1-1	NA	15	TGTGCCAGCAGCCCCCGTCCGGGACTCAACACTGAAGCTTTCTTT	CASSPRPGLNTEAFF
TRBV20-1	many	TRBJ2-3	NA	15	TGCAGTGCTAGAGATTTTGTCGGCACGACAGATACGCAGTATTTT	CSARDFVGTTDTQYF
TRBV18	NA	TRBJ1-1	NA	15	TGTGCCAGCTCACCACAGTCGGCAGGGTGGACTGAAGCTTTCTTT	CASSPQSAGWTEAFF
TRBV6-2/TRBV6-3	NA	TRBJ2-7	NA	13	TGTGCCAGCAGTCCGGACACTCTCAACGAGCAGTACTTC	CASSPDTLNEQYF
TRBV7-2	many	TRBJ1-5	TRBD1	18	TGTGCCAGCAGCTTAGGGGCTCCGGGACAGGGACCTGGTCAGCCCCAGCATTTT	CASSLGAPGQGPGQPQHF
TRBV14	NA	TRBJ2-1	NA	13	TGTGCCAGCAGCCAAGATTGGGGACGCTTGCAGTTCTTC	CASSQDWGRLQFF
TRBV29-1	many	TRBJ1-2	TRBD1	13	TGCAGCGTTGACAGGGGGCGCCGCTATGGCTACACCTTC	CSVDRGRRYGYTF
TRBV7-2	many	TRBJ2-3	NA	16	TGTGCCAGCAGCTCCGACACCAGGGGGGGGGCAGATACGCAGTATTTT	CASSSDTRGGADTQYF
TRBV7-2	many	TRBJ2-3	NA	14	TGTGCCAGCACCTTGGGGGGATGGACAGATACGCAGTATTTT	CASTLGGWTDTQYF
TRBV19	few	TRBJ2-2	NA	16	TGTGCCAGTAGTATTAAGAGAACAGTCAACACCGGGGAGCTGTTTTTT	CASSIKRTVNTGELFF
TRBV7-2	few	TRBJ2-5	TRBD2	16	TGTGCCAGCAGCATGTTAGCGGGAGGAAGATGGGAGACCCAGTACTTC	CASSMLAGGRWETQYF
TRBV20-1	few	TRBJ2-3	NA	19	TGCAGTGCTAGAGATTGGGGCCAGTTCGGGCGTGCCCGCACAGATACGCAGTATTTT	CSARDWGQFGRARTDTQYF
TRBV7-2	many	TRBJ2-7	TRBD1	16	TGTGCCAGCAGCTTGATCGGGCAGGGGGCTCCCTACGAGCAGTACTTC	CASSLIGQGAPYEQYF
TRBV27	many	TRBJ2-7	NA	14	TGTGCCAGCAGTTTATCCCCTACCAGTCATCAGCAGTACTTC	CASSLSPTSHQQYF
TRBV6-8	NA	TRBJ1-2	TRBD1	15	TGTGCCAGCACACGGGAGGGACAGGGCGGTTTAGGCTACACCTTC	CASTREGQGGLGYTF
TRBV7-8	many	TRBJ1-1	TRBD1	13	TGTGCCAGCAGCTTACGGACAGGGGTTGAAGCTTTCTTT	CASSLRTGVEAFF
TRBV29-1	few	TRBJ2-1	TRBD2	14	TGCAGCGTCTCCGGGACTAGCGGCTACAATGAGCAGTTCTTC	CSVSGTSGYNEQFF
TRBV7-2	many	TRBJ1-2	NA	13	TGTGCCAGCAGCTTCGACGCGGGAGATGGCTACACCTTC	CASSFDAGDGYTF
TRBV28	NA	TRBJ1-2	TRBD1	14	TGTGCCAGCAGCCCGGGACAGGACCCCTATGGCTACACCTTC	CASSPGQDPYGYTF